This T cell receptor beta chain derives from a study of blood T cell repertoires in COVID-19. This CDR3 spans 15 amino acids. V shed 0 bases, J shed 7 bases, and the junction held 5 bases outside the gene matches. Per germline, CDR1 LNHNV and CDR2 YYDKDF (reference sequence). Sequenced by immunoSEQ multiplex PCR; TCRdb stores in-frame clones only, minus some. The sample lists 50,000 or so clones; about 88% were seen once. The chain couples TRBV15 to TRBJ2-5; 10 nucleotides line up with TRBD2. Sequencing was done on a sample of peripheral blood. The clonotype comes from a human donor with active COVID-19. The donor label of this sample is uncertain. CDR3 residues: CATSRDLIAGGTQYF. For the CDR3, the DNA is TGTGCCACCAGCAGAGATCTCATAGCGGGGGGGACCCAGTACTTC.